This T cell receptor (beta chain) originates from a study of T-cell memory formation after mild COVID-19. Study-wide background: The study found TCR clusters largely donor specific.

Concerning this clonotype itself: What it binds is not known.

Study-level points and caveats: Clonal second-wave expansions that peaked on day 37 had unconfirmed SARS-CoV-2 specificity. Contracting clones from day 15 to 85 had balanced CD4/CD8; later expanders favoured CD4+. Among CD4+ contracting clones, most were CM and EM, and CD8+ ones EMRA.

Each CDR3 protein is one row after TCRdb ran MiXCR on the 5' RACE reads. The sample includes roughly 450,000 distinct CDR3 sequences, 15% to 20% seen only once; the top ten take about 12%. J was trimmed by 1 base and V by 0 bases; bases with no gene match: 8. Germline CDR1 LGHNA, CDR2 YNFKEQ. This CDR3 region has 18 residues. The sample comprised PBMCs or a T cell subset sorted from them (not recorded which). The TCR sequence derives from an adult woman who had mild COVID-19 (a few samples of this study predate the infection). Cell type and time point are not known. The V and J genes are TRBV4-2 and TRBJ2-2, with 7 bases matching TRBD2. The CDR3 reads CASSQDRIGGGNTGELFF. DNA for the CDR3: TGTGCCAGCAGCCAAGATAGGATAGGCGGGGGGAACACCGGGGAGCTGTTTTTT.